This TCR beta chain was recorded in a study of T cell clones after liver transplantation. The table came from immunoSEQ multiplex PCR; TCRdb's copy has only in-frame clones and leaves some out. Of 40,000 to 55,000 clones listed, about 67% are singletons. The CDR3 length is 15 residues. V lost 6 bases to trimming and J lost 3 bases; unmatched junction nucleotides: 5. Looked up from germline, CDR1 is LNHDA and CDR2 is SQIVND (reference sequence). The chain recombines TRBV19 with TRBJ2-3, with TRBD1 matching over 11 bases. This receptor was identified in a human patient who received a liver transplant. These T cells may partly come from the graft donor. Specimen: CD4+ T cells from blood, collected about 56 months after liver transplant. This CDR3 reads CASRGGQGATDTQYF. Written as DNA, the CDR3 is TGTGCCAGTAGGGGTGGACAGGGGGCGACAGATACGCAGTATTTT.